The TCR beta chain under discussion was sequenced for a study of cytomegalovirus exposure and HLA in healthy donors. Study details: The same platform was used for the approximately 120 validation repertoires as for the approximately 630 first-cohort repertoires, as reported in a later analysis.

Comments on this clone: Antigen: not known.

Germline V gene lookup returns CDR1 SNHLY and CDR2 FYNNEI. The CDR3 runs 13 residues. Trimming took off 2 bases at V and 7 bases at J, with 9 bases between the two ends. Study-level results: Cytomegalovirus-associated status was assigned to 150 or so TCR beta chains. Through in vitro validation, three CMV-associated chains were shown to be specific for CMV antigens. Among TCR sequences, most were rare, though some public TCRs appeared in many donors.

The data were produced by immunoSEQ multiplex PCR, yet TCRdb's version contains in-frame clones alone and is incomplete. The sample has approximately 150,000 clones, approximately 86% seen once. Source material: PBMCs. This clonotype was sampled from a man under 40 in good health and CMV-seropositive. This chain connects TRBV2 to TRBJ1-5, with D unresolved. In nucleotides, the CDR3 is TGTGCCAGCAGTGAACAGGTCGGACAGCCCCAGCATTTT. Its protein is CASSEQVGQPQHF. Full variable domain (outside the CDR3, taken from reference TRBV2 and TRBJ1-5): EPEVTQTPSHQVTQMGQEVILRCVPISNHLYFYWYRQILGQKVEFLVSFYNNEISEKSEIFDDQFSVERPDGSNFTLKIRSTKLEDSAMYFCASSEQVGQPQHFGDGTRLSIL.